The present T cell receptor (beta chain) was sequenced within a study of T cells in Graves' hyperthyroidism and ophthalmopathy. This clonotype was recorded many times. The antigen is unknown. Study results and caveats: From stable hyperthyroidism, ophthalmopathy was separated by a 13 V-J model.

Uncontrolled infection, other autoimmune disease, pregnancy or lactation barred patients from enrollment. The V gene end was trimmed by 6 bases and the J gene end by 7 bases; junction bases not matched to a gene: 9. The CDR3 totals 16 residues. The source material, RNA transcripts, was used to amplify TCR beta CDR3 regions. The TCR CDR3 first-round RT-PCR relied on the HTBI primer set. TCRdb analysed the multiplex PCR reads with MiXCR anew, one entry per CDR3 protein. The sample has approximately 410,000 distinct CDR3 sequences, roughly 15% seen once. The J gene is TRBJ2-2, the V gene TRBV12-3 or TRBV12-4, with 12 bases aligning to TRBD1. The sequenced sample consisted of blood. The sequence was collected from a young man with Graves' ophthalmopathy. The CDR3 region is CASSNPGTGGNGELFF. The CDR3 DNA reads as TGTGCCAGCAGCAACCCCGGGACAGGGGGCAACGGGGAGCTGTTTTTT.